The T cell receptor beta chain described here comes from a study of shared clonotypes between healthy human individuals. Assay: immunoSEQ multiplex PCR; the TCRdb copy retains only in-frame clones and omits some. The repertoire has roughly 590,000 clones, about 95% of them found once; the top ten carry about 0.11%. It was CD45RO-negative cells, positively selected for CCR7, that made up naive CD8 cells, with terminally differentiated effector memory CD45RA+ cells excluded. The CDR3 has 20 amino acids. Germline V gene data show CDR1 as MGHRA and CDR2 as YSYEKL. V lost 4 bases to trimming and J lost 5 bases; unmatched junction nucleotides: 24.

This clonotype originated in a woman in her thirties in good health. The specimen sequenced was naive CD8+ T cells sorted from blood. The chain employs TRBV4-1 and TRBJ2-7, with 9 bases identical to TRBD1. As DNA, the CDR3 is TGCGCCAGCAGCCTGCCCCCCGTAGGACAGGGGTTCCGCTTCCCCCACGAGCAGTACTTC. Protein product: CASSLPPVGQGFRFPHEQYF.